This is a list of T cell receptor beta chains from one sample in a study of tumor and adjacent non-tumor tissue in lung cancer. Each CDR3 protein is one row after TCRdb ran MiXCR on the multiplex PCR reads. Of approximately 100,000 distinct CDR3 sequences in the sample, 62% are singletons; the top ten hold roughly 20%. Sample: distant non-tumor lung tissue. The receptors stem from a man aged 60-69 years with non-small cell lung cancer. CDR3s leave out the opening cysteine and the closing phenylalanine or tryptophan. Fields, in order: clone size, V gene, CDR3 protein. Some rows have no size entry. The others give once, few or many, or a class for an expanded clone.

-	TRBV4-1	ASSQVLGGTGELL
once	TRBV7-8	ANSLRETSNEQF
many	TRBV6-1	ASSELYQPQH
-	TRBV12-3/TRBV12-4	ASRFRAESSEKLF
-	TRBV9	ASSVIAGGNTGELL
many	TRBV7-8	ASSRDSPGNTGELF
-	TRBV12-3/TRBV12-4	ASSLGQGTSEQY
-	TRBV12-3/TRBV12-4	ANNRGQGKGYT
once	TRBV20-1	SAPGTGGTGELF
many	TRBV20-1	SAGPSGSGYT
few	TRBV5-1	ASSWTVTGELF
-	TRBV6-1	ASSEAARTNIGELF
-	TRBV6-5	ASMSFSSYTSGNTIY
-	TRBV15	VTSSPGTEGEQY
-	TRBV13	ASSIGHTDEKSF
many	TRBV7-9	ASSWDHKPYEQY
-	TRBV6-6	ASSLRDTADCYT
many	TRBV6-6	ASSYLGRYNEQF